The sequence of this T cell receptor (beta chain) was determined in a study of radiotherapy plus CTLA-4 blockade in lung cancer. Overall study: Overall, 18% of patients showed an objective response, while about 30% attained disease control.

General observations from the study: Response, reportedly, was best predicted by interferon-beta along with early blood T cell clone dynamics. Clones derived from tumor TCRs expanded in blood after radiotherapy plus ipilimumab.

CDR1 and CDR2 (germline): SNHLY, FYNNEI. V was trimmed by 10 bases and J by 0 bases, leaving 15 bases between them. CDR3 length: 14 residues. Participants had chemo-refractory metastatic non-small-cell lung cancer and were treated with focal radiation plus ipilimumab CTLA-4 blockade. The data were produced by immunoSEQ multiplex PCR, yet TCRdb's version contains in-frame clones alone and is incomplete. The data contain 26,000 or so clones, roughly 83% of them singletons. To note about this clone: Its target is unknown.

The clonotype comes from a human donor with non-small cell lung cancer that progressed on radiotherapy plus ipilimumab. The V and J genes are TRBV2 and TRBJ1-1; weak D call: TRBD1 (5 bases). The material was peripheral blood, obtained from a patient treated with radiotherapy plus ipilimumab. CDR3 DNA sequence: TGTGCCACCAGGGCAGGGCGAATGAACACTGAAGCTTTCTTT. Amino acid sequence: CATRAGRMNTEAFF. The full variable domain, with the rest looked up from reference TRBV2 and TRBJ1-1, is EPEVTQTPSHQVTQMGQEVILRCVPISNHLYFYWYRQILGQKVEFLVSFYNNEISEKSEIFDDQFSVERPDGSNFTLKIRSTKLEDSAMYFCATRAGRMNTEAFFGQGTRLTVV.